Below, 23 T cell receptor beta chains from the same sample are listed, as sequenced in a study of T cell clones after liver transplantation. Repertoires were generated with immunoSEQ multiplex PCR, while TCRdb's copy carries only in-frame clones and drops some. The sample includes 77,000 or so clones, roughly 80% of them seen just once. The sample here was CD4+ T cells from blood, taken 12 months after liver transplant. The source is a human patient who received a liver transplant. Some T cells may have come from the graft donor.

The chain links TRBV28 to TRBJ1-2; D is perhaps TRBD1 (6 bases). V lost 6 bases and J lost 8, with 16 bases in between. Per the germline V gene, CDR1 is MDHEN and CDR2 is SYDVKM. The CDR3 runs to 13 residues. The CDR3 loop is CASRGPEGVGYTF. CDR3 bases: TGTGCCAGCAGGGGTCCGGAGGGGGTCGGCTACACCTTC.

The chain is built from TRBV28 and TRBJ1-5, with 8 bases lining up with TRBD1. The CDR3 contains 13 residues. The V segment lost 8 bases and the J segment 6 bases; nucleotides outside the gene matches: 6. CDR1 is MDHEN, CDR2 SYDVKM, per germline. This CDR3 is CASGLTGAQPQHF. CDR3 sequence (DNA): TGTGCCAGCGGATTGACAGGGGCTCAGCCCCAGCATTTT.

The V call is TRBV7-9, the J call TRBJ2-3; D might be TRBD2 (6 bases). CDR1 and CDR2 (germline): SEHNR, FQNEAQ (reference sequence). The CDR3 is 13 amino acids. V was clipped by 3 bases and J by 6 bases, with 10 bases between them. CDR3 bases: TGTGCCAGCAGCTTGGGGGGTGAGGATACGCAGTATTTT. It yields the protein CASSLGGEDTQYF.

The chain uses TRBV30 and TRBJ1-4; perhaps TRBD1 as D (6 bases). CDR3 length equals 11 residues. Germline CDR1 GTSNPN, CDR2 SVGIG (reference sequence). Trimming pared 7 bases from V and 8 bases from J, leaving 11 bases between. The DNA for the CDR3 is TGTGCCTTTGGACAGCTCGAAAAACTGTTTTTT. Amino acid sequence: CAFGQLEKLFF.

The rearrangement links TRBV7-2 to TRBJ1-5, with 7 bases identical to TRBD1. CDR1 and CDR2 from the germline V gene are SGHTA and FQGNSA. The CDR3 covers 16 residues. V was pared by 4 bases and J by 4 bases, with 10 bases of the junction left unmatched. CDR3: CASSWEPTGRNQPQHF. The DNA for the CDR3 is TGTGCCAGCAGCTGGGAACCGACAGGGCGGAATCAGCCCCAGCATTTT.

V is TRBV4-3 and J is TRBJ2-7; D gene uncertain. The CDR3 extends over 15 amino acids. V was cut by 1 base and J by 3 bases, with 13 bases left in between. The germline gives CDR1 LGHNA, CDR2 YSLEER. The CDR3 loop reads CASSQAARTGYEQYF. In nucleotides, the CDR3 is TGCGCCAGCAGCCAAGCCGCTCGCACGGGCTACGAGCAGTACTTC.

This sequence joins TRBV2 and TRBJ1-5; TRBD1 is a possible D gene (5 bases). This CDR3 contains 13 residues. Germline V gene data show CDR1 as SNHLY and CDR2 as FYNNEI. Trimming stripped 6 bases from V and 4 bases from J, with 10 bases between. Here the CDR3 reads CASSGTHNQPQHF. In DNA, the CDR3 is TGTGCCAGCAGCGGGACGCATAATCAGCCCCAGCATTTT.

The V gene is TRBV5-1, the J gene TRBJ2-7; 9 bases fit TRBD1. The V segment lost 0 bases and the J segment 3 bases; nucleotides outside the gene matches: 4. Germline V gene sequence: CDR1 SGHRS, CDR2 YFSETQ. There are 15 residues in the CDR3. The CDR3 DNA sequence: TGCGCCAGCAGCTTGGGGGGGACAGGGTACTACGAGCAGTACTTC. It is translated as CASSLGGTGYYEQYF.

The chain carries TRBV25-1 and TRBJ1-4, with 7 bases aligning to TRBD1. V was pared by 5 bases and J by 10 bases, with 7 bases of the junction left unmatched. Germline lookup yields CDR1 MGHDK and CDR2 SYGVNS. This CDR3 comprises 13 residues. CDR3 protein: CASSSRGSGKLFF. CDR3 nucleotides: TGTGCCAGCAGTTCCAGGGGGAGTGGAAAACTGTTTTTT.

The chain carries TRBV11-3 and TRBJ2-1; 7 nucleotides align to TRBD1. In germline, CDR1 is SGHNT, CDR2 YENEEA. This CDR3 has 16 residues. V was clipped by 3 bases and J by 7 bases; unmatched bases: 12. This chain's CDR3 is CASSLGKGTAANEQFF. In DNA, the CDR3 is TGTGCCAGCAGCTTGGGAAAGGGGACAGCTGCTAATGAGCAGTTCTTC.

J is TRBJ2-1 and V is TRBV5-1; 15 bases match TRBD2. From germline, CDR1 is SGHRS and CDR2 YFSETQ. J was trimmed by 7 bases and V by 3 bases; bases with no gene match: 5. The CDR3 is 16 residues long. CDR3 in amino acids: CASSSNGLAGGNEQFF. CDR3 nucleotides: TGCGCCAGCAGCTCTAACGGACTAGCGGGAGGGAATGAGCAGTTCTTC.

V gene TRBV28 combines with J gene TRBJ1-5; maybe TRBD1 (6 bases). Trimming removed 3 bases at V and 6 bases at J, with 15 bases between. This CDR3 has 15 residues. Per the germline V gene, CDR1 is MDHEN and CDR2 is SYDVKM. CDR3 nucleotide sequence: TGTGCCAGCAGTTTCCCCGGGACACCCGGTCAGCCCCAGCATTTT. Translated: CASSFPGTPGQPQHF.

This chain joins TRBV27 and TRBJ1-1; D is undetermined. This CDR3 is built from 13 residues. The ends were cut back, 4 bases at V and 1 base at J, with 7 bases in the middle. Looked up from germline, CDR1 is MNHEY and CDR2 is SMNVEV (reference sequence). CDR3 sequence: CASSSRENTEAFF. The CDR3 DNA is TGTGCCAGCAGTTCGAGGGAGAACACTGAAGCTTTCTTT.

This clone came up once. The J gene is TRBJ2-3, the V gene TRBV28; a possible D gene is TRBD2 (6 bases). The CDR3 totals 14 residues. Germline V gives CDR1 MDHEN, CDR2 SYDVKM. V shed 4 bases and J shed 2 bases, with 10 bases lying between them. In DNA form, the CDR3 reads TGTGCCAGCAGTTCAGCGGACTACACAGATACGCAGTATTTT. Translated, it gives CASSSADYTDTQYF. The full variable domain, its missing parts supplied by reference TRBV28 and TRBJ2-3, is DVKVTQSSRYLVKRTGEKVFLECVQDMDHENMFWYRQDPGLGLRLIYFSYDVKMKEKGDIPEGYSVSREKKERFSLILESASTNQTSMYLCASSSADYTDTQYFGPGTRLTVL.

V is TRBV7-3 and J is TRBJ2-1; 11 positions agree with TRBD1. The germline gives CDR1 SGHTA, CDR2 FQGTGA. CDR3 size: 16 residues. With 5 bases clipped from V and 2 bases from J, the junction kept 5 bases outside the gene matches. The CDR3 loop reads CASSSPGQGAYNEQFF. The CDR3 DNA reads TGTGCCAGCAGCAGTCCGGGACAGGGGGCCTACAATGAGCAGTTCTTC.

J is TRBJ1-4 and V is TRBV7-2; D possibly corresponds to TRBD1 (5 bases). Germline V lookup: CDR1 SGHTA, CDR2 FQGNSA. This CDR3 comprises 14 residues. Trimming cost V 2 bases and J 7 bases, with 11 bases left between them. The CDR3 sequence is CASSLYGGVEKLFF. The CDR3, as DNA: TGTGCCAGCAGCTTATACGGGGGGGTTGAAAAACTGTTTTTT.

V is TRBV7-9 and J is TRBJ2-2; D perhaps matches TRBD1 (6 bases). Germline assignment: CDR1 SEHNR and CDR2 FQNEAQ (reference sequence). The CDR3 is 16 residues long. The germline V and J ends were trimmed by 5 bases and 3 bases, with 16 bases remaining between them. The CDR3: CASSRGQGFYTGELFF. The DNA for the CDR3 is TGTGCCAGCAGCCGGGGTCAGGGGTTTTACACCGGGGAGCTGTTTTTT.

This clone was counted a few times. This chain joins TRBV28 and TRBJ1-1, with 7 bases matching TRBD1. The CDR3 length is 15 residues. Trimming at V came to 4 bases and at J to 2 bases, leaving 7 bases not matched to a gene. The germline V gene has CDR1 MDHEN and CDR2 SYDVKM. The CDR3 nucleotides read TGTGCCAGCAGTTCACACAGGGGATTCAACACTGAAGCTTTCTTT. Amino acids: CASSSHRGFNTEAFF. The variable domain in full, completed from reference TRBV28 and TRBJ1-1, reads DVKVTQSSRYLVKRTGEKVFLECVQDMDHENMFWYRQDPGLGLRLIYFSYDVKMKEKGDIPEGYSVSREKKERFSLILESASTNQTSMYLCASSSHRGFNTEAFFGQGTRLTVV.

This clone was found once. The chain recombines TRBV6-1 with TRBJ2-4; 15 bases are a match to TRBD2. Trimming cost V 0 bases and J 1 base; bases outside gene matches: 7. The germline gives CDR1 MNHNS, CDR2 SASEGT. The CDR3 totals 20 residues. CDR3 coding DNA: TGTGCCAGCAGTGAAGCGGGACTAGCGGGAGGTGGTGGGGCCAAAAACATTCAGTACTTC. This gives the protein CASSEAGLAGGGGAKNIQYF.

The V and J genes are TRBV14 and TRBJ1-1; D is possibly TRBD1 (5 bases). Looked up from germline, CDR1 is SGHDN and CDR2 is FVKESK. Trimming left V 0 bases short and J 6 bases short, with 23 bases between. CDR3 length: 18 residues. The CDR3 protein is CASSQEDRGVGTNPEAFF. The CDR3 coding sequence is TGTGCCAGCAGCCAAGAAGATAGAGGGGTCGGAACAAATCCTGAAGCTTTCTTT.

Written as DNA, the CDR3 is TGTGCCAGCTCACCATTCTTCCTGACCCAACTAGATGAGCAGTTCTTC. It specifies CASSPFFLTQLDEQFF. The V and J genes are TRBV18 and TRBJ2-1; D may be TRBD2 (5 bases). Trimming shortened V by 2 bases and J by 8 bases, and 19 bases separated the two germline ends. The CDR3 sequence is 16 residues long. Germline CDR1 reads KGHSH; CDR2 reads LQKENI.

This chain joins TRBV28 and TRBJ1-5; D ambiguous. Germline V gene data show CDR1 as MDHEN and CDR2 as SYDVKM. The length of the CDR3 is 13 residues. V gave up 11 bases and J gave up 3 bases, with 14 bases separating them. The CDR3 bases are TGTGCCTCCGGGCCAACCCCCAATCAGCCCCAGCATTTT. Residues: CASGPTPNQPQHF.

CDR3 in amino acids: CASRDSTSLYEQYF. In nucleotides, the CDR3 is TGTGCCAGCAGGGACAGTACGTCCCTCTACGAGCAGTACTTC. The V and J genes are TRBV2 and TRBJ2-7; tentative D call: TRBD1 (6 bases). The CDR3 length is 14 residues. V dropped 6 bases and J dropped 3 bases, with 15 bases sitting between them. From germline, CDR1 is SNHLY and CDR2 FYNNEI.